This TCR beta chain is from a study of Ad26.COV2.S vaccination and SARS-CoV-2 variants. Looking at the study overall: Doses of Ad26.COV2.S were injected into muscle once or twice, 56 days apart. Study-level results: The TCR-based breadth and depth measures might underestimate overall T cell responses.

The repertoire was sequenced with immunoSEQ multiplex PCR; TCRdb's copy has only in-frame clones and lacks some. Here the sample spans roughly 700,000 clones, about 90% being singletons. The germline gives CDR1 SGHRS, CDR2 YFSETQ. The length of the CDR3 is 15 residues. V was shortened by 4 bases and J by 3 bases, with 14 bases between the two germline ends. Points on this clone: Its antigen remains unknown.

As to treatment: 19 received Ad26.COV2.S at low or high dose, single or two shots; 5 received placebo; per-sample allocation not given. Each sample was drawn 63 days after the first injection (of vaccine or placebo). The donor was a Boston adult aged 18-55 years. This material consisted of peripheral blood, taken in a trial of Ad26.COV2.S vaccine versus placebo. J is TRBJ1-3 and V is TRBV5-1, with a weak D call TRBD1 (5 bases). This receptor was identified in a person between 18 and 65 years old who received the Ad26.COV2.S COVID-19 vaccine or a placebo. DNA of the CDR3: TGCGCCAGCAGCGGGGACGGGACGGGTGGAAACACCATATATTTT. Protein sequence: CASSGDGTGGNTIYF.